The clone carrying this T cell receptor beta chain was observed a few times. Its target is not known. CDR1 is MNHEY, CDR2 SVGAGI, per germline. The CDR3 is made up of 11 amino acids. This sample was included in a study of T cell responses to AZD1222 COVID-19 vaccine. General study findings and limits: At study baseline, merely several AZD1222 recipients were seropositive. The donor group comprised mostly white British people and more females; the analysis possibly underestimated clonal diversity. Targets within unmutated variant regions were reportedly found for nearly half of spike-specific TCRs.

Second-dose intervals near 4 or 12 weeks were combined. TCRdb keeps only in-frame clones here, not all; method: immunoSEQ multiplex PCR. This table has about 100,000 clones, around nine tenths appearing once. Sequencing used peripheral blood, obtained 28 days after the second AZD1222 dose. The chain employs TRBV6-5 and TRBJ1-1; TRBD1 might be the D (5 bases). The source is an adult who received the AZD1222 COVID-19 vaccine. This CDR3 reads CVSQWGSEAFF. CDR3 nucleotides: TGTGTTTCTCAATGGGGCTCTGAAGCTTTCTTT.